Listed below are T cell receptor beta chains from one sample, sequenced in a study of T cell changes during pregnancy in multiple sclerosis. Clones were sequenced by immunoSEQ multiplex PCR, and TCRdb holds only the in-frame ones, with some missing. The sample shows 50,000 or so clones, approximately 95% of them seen only once. Sequencing used CD8+ T cells from peripheral blood mononuclear cells, obtained in the first trimester of pregnancy. The origin of the receptors is a female donor with multiple sclerosis, enrolled in a pregnancy study. CDR3s include the opening cysteine and the closing phenylalanine or tryptophan. A D gene is named only where the DNA matches it firmly. Clone size is shown for a subset of rows, as once, few, many or a class of expanded clone.

DNA: TGCGCCAGCAGCTTGACGGCTCGGAGCTCCTACAATGAGCAGTTCTTC; CDR3: CASSLTARSSYNEQFF; size: -; D: -; V: TRBV5-1; J: TRBJ2-1
DNA: TGTGCCAGCAGCTTTCAACAGGACGGTGAAAAACTGTTTTTT; CDR3: CASSFQQDGEKLFF; size: -; D: -; V: TRBV7-8; J: TRBJ1-4
DNA: TGTGCCAGCAGCGTTACGGATTCGCGGAATGAGCAGTTCTTC; CDR3: CASSVTDSRNEQFF; size: -; D: -; V: TRBV9; J: TRBJ2-1
DNA: TGCAGCGTTGTAGACAGGGATACCTACGAGCAGTACTTC; CDR3: CSVVDRDTYEQYF; size: -; D: TRBD1; V: TRBV29-1; J: TRBJ2-7
DNA: TGTGCCAGCAGTGAATCGGCGGGAGGGATCGAGCAGTACTTC; CDR3: CASSESAGGIEQYF; size: -; D: TRBD2; V: TRBV25-1; J: TRBJ2-7
DNA: TGTGCCAGCAGCTCCGGGGGGCACTATGGCTACACCTTC; CDR3: CASSSGGHYGYTF; size: -; D: -; V: TRBV5-6; J: TRBJ1-2
DNA: TGTGCCAGCAGCTCCGTCCGGACAGGGGTCCATGGCTACACCTTC; CDR3: CASSSVRTGVHGYTF; size: few; D: TRBD1; V: TRBV11-2; J: TRBJ1-2
DNA: TGTGCCATCAGTGACACTAGCGGGAGGGATTGGGAGCAGTTCTTC; CDR3: CAISDTSGRDWEQFF; size: -; D: TRBD2; V: TRBV10-3; J: TRBJ2-1
DNA: TGTGCCAGCAGCTCGGGACTAGCTTTAGATACGCAGTATTTT; CDR3: CASSSGLALDTQYF; size: -; D: TRBD2; V: TRBV27; J: TRBJ2-3
DNA: TGTGCCAGCAGCCTCGGACAAGGCTCCTACGAGCAGTACTTC; CDR3: CASSLGQGSYEQYF; size: -; D: -; V: TRBV9; J: TRBJ2-7
DNA: TGTGCCAGCACCCCCCCCGTGGCGGGAGGGCCCTACGAGCAGTACTTC; CDR3: CASTPPVAGGPYEQYF; size: -; D: TRBD2; V: TRBV7-2; J: TRBJ2-7
DNA: TGTGCCAGCTCACGTGACAGGTCGAACACTGAAGCTTTCTTT; CDR3: CASSRDRSNTEAFF; size: -; D: -; V: TRBV18; J: TRBJ1-1
DNA: TGCGCCAGCAGGCAGACAGGGTTCCACGAGCAGTACTTC; CDR3: CASRQTGFHEQYF; size: -; D: TRBD1; V: TRBV5-1; J: TRBJ2-7
DNA: TGTGCCAGCAGCCCCTATACACAGGGCTACGAGCAGTACTTC; CDR3: CASSPYTQGYEQYF; size: -; D: -; V: TRBV2; J: TRBJ2-7
DNA: TGTGCCAGCAGTATTGACAGGGTGGAGACCCAGTACTTC; CDR3: CASSIDRVETQYF; size: -; D: TRBD1; V: TRBV28; J: TRBJ2-5
DNA: TGTGCCAGCAGTAGTGGCGGGAGTGGCTACGAGCAGTACTTC; CDR3: CASSSGGSGYEQYF; size: -; D: TRBD2; V: TRBV27; J: TRBJ2-7
DNA: TGTGCCAGCAGCCTGGGACAGGACTATGGCTACACCTTC; CDR3: CASSLGQDYGYTF; size: -; D: TRBD1; V: TRBV27; J: TRBJ1-2